The rows below give T cell receptor beta chains drawn from one sample of a study of cytomegalovirus exposure and HLA in healthy donors. The data were produced by immunoSEQ multiplex PCR, yet TCRdb's version contains in-frame clones alone and is incomplete. Its listing shows 55,000 to 80,000 clones. The sequenced sample was PBMCs. The receptors originated from a man between 40 and 49 years old in good health and CMV-seronegative. The CDR3 runs from the conserved cysteine through the conserved F or W. The D gene is left open where the match is weak.

J gene,D gene,V gene,CDR3 DNA,CDR3 protein
TRBJ2-1,TRBD2,TRBV11-2,TGTGCCAGCAGCCGGCGGGGGGCCGCCTACAATGAGCAGTTCTTC,CASSRRGAAYNEQFF
TRBJ1-1,.,TRBV11-3,TGTGCCAGCAGTAAGGAGGGAACCACTGAAGCTTTCTTT,CASSKEGTTEAFF
TRBJ2-5,TRBD2,TRBV2,TGTGCCAGCAGTGCAGGCCTAGCGGGGGGGACAGAGACCCAGTACTTC,CASSAGLAGGTETQYF
TRBJ1-1,TRBD1,TRBV12-5,TGTGCTAGTGGTTTGGTACGCGGGACAGGGAACACTGAAGCTTTCTTT,CASGLVRGTGNTEAFF
TRBJ2-2,TRBD2,TRBV4-2,TGTGCCAGCAGCCAAGATCTGGGGCTAGCGGGGGTCCCTAACACCGGGGAGCTGTTTTTT,CASSQDLGLAGVPNTGELFF
TRBJ2-1,TRBD2,TRBV6-5,TGTGCCAGCAGTTACTCTTACGGGGGGGGCCAGCATGAGCAGTTCTTC,CASSYSYGGGQHEQFF
TRBJ2-5,TRBD2,TRBV5-1,TGCGCCAGCAGCTTGGACAGCGGGGGGGATTCGGAGACCCAGTACTTC,CASSLDSGGDSETQYF
TRBJ2-1,.,TRBV2,TGTGCCAGCAGGGTGGGGAGCTCCTACAATGAGCAGTTCTTC,CASRVGSSYNEQFF
TRBJ1-1,.,TRBV15,TGTGCCACCAGCAGAGATCCGAGGGCGCGGATCATGAACACTGAAGCTTTCTTT,CATSRDPRARIMNTEAFF
TRBJ2-1,TRBD2,TRBV4-2,TGTGCCAGCAGCCCAGCAAGGGCAAGCGGGGGAAGCAATGAGCAGTTCTTC,CASSPARASGGSNEQFF
TRBJ2-1,.,TRBV29-1,TGCAGCGTTCGGATAGCCCCGGATTACAATGAGCAGTTCTTC,CSVRIAPDYNEQFF
TRBJ1-1,TRBD1,TRBV4-1,TGCGCCAGCTCAATAGGGACAGAGAACACTGAAGCTTTCTTT,CASSIGTENTEAFF
TRBJ2-1,.,TRBV14,TGTGCCAGCAGCCAACGTATCCGCAGGGAGGTCGGGGAGCAGTTCTTC,CASSQRIRREVGEQFF
TRBJ1-6,TRBD1,TRBV7-9,TGTGCCAGCAGAACACCCGGGACAGGGGGAAATTCACCCCTCCACTTT,CASRTPGTGGNSPLHF
TRBJ1-1,.,TRBV9,TGTGCCAGCAGCGTAGGTATGGGGGGCACTGAAGCTTTCTTT,CASSVGMGGTEAFF
TRBJ2-7,TRBD2,TRBV27,TGTGCCAGCAGTTTGGGCGGGGGGGGAGGCTACGAGCAGTACTTC,CASSLGGGGGYEQYF
TRBJ1-3,TRBD1,TRBV5-1,TGCGCCAGCAGCACCGGACAGGCGGACACCATATATTTT,CASSTGQADTIYF
TRBJ1-3,.,TRBV7-2,TGTGCCAGCAGCTTAAGGGGGATGATCAACACCATATATTTT,CASSLRGMINTIYF
TRBJ1-3,TRBD1,TRBV6-6,TGTGCCAGCAGTCAGGGACAGGCCACAACTGGAAACACCATATATTTT,CASSQGQATTGNTIYF
TRBJ1-6,TRBD1,TRBV30,TGTGCCTGTGGTATGAGGGCCAGGGGGAATTCACCCCTCCACTTT,CACGMRARGNSPLHF
TRBJ1-2,TRBD1,TRBV2,TGTGCCAGCATCTACGGCAGGGGGCGCGTAGGATATGGCTACACCTTC,CASIYGRGRVGYGYTF
TRBJ2-2,TRBD2,TRBV2,TGTGCCAGCAGGAGACTAAGCGGGGGGGCCGGGGAGCTGTTTTTT,CASRRLSGGAGELFF
TRBJ2-7,TRBD1,TRBV5-1,TGCGCCAGCAGCTTTACAGGGGGCGACTACGAGCAGTACTTC,CASSFTGGDYEQYF
TRBJ2-7,.,TRBV23-1,TGCGCCAGCAGTCCCAGCCCCCTAGTCGAGCAGTACTTC,CASSPSPLVEQYF
TRBJ1-5,TRBD1,TRBV5-5,TGTGCCAGCAGCGACAGGGATAGCAATCAGCCCCAGCATTTT,CASSDRDSNQPQHF
TRBJ2-1,TRBD2,TRBV14,TGTGCCAGCAGCCCGTTCCTATCGACTAGCGGGGGGCTTGAGCAGTTCTTC,CASSPFLSTSGGLEQFF
TRBJ2-1,TRBD2,TRBV7-6,TGTGCCAGCAGCTACACGGGACTAGCGGGGGGGAATTTTTACAATGAGCAGTTCTTC,CASSYTGLAGGNFYNEQFF
TRBJ2-2,TRBD1,TRBV30,TGTGCCTGGAAAACAGGGGGCACGAACACCGGGGAGCTGTTTTTT,CAWKTGGTNTGELFF
TRBJ1-1,.,TRBV29-1,TGCAGCGTTGGGGAGGACAAACCTTGGGACACTGAAGCTTTCTTT,CSVGEDKPWDTEAFF
TRBJ1-4,TRBD1,TRBV25-1,TGTGCCAGCAGGGACAGGCCTTACGAAAAACTGTTTTTT,CASRDRPYEKLFF
TRBJ2-4,.,TRBV5-1,TGCGCCAGCAGCTTACAGGGACCGGATTCTAGCATTCAGTACTTC,CASSLQGPDSSIQYF
TRBJ2-3,TRBD2,TRBV6-4,TGTGCCAGCAGTGACTCCGGGACTAGCGGGGCAGATACGCAGTATTTT,CASSDSGTSGADTQYF
TRBJ1-2,.,TRBV6-5,TGTGCCAGCTCTCCGGGCAGGGGAGATTATGGCTACACCTTC,CASSPGRGDYGYTF
TRBJ1-1,.,TRBV7-9,TGTGCCAGCAGCATAGGCTTGGGGGGTCACACTGAAGCTTTCTTT,CASSIGLGGHTEAFF
TRBJ1-1,.,TRBV7-9,TGTGCCAGCAGCACCGACGGACAGATTGAAGCTTTCTTT,CASSTDGQIEAFF
TRBJ2-7,TRBD1,TRBV7-6,TGTGCCAGCAGCAACCGGGACAGGGACGAGCAGTACTTC,CASSNRDRDEQYF
TRBJ2-2,.,TRBV4-1,TGCGCCAGCAGCCAAGAAGGGGGACCGAACACCGGGGAGCTGTTTTTT,CASSQEGGPNTGELFF
TRBJ2-7,.,TRBV10-3,TGTGCCATCAGTGTGGCGACAGCGACCTACGAGCAGTACTTC,CAISVATATYEQYF
TRBJ1-1,.,TRBV4-1,TGCGCCAGCAGCCTACCCTTAACAGGGAACCCTGAAGCTTTCTTT,CASSLPLTGNPEAFF
TRBJ2-5,.,TRBV1,TGCACCAGCAGCCATCGTGGACAGGGACAGTACTTC,CTSSHRGQGQYF
TRBJ2-2,TRBD1,TRBV30,TGCGCCTGGACAGGGACCGGGGAGCTGTTTTTT,CAWTGTGELFF
TRBJ2-3,TRBD2,TRBV18,TGTGCCAGCTCACCACCGTCCAGCGGGGGTTCAGATACGCAGTATTTT,CASSPPSSGGSDTQYF
TRBJ2-6,.,TRBV7-6,TGTGCCAGCAGCTTATCGGTGGCTGGGGCCAACGTCCTGACTTTC,CASSLSVAGANVLTF
TRBJ1-1,TRBD1,TRBV7-9,TGTGCCAGCAGCTTAGCAGCGCAGGGGGGCACTGAAGCTTTCTTT,CASSLAAQGGTEAFF
TRBJ2-3,TRBD2,TRBV30,TGTGCCTGGAACAACGGGGGGGCCGGGGATACGCAGTATTTT,CAWNNGGAGDTQYF
TRBJ2-4,TRBD1,TRBV19,TGTGCCAGTAGTAACGGACAGGGAAAAAACATTCAGTACTTC,CASSNGQGKNIQYF
TRBJ2-3,.,TRBV7-8,TGTGCCAGCAGCCCCCTGGGGACTTCCTATACGCAGTATTTT,CASSPLGTSYTQYF
TRBJ2-7,.,TRBV19,TGTGCCAGTAGTATAGATGGTCGGTACAGCCGCGAGCAGTACTTC,CASSIDGRYSREQYF
TRBJ1-6,.,TRBV6-5,TGTGCCAGCACCTCGGGACTCAATAATTCACCCCTCCACTTT,CASTSGLNNSPLHF
TRBJ2-5,TRBD2,TRBV7-2,TGTGCCAGCAGTTCCCGGACTAGCGGGGGAGAGACCCAGTACTTC,CASSSRTSGGETQYF
TRBJ1-2,.,TRBV18,TGTGCCAGCTCACCCGACAGGCCGGGCAGAGACTATGGCTACACCTTC,CASSPDRPGRDYGYTF